Below, 5 T cell receptor beta chains from the same sample are listed, as sequenced in a study of T cell responses to AZD1222 COVID-19 vaccine. The protocol was immunoSEQ multiplex PCR, while the TCRdb copy is restricted to in-frame clones and leaves out a portion. The data contain 80,000 or so clones, just over 90% of them singletons. Here the sequenced sample was peripheral blood, taken 28 days after the second AZD1222 dose. The receptors come from an adult who received the AZD1222 COVID-19 vaccine.

J is TRBJ2-5 and V is TRBV9, with 13 bases matching TRBD2. The CDR3 runs to 15 residues. V was pared by 1 base and J by 6 bases, with 3 bases of the junction left unmatched. Germline V gene data show CDR1 as SGDLS and CDR2 as YYNGEE. CDR3 nucleotide sequence: TGTGCCAGCAGCGTAACTAGCGGGGGGGCAAAGACCCAGTACTTC. This translates into CASSVTSGGAKTQYF. The entire variable domain, with the rest obtained from reference TRBV9 and TRBJ2-5, is as follows: DSGVTQTPKHLITATGQRVTLRCSPRSGDLSVYWYQQSLDQGLQFLIQYYNGEERAKGNILERFSAQQFPDLHSELNLSSLELGDSALYFCASSVTSGGAKTQYFGPGTRLLVL.

The V call is TRBV19, the J call TRBJ2-7, with D perhaps matching TRBD1 (5 bases). The CDR3 totals 17 residues. V shed 1 base and J shed 9 bases, with 25 bases lying between them. Per germline, CDR1 LNHDA and CDR2 SQIVND (reference sequence). CDR3 loop: CASSIGAGPISYDGQYF. CDR3 sequence (DNA): TGTGCCAGTAGTATAGGGGCAGGGCCGATTAGCTACGACGGGCAGTACTTC.

The rearrangement links TRBV7-9 to TRBJ1-3; D remains ambiguous. Germline values: CDR1 SEHNR, CDR2 FQNEAQ (reference sequence). V lost 1 base, J lost 5 bases, and 9 bases lay in between. The CDR3 runs to 14 residues. The CDR3 loop reads CASSLGLSRNTIYF. DNA of the CDR3: TGTGCCAGCAGCTTAGGACTATCGAGAAACACCATATATTTT.

The gene calls are TRBV7-2 and TRBJ2-5, with D perhaps matching TRBD1 (5 bases). Trimming pared 3 bases from V and 5 bases from J, leaving 16 bases between. Germline CDR1 SGHTA, CDR2 FQGNSA. The CDR3 loop spans 15 amino acids. The CDR3 region is CASSLLQALMETQYF. In DNA, the CDR3 is TGTGCCAGCAGCTTGCTACAGGCCCTAATGGAGACCCAGTACTTC. Complete variable domain (other parts from reference TRBV7-2 and TRBJ2-5): GAGVSQSPSNKVTEKGKDVELRCDPISGHTALYWYRQSLGQGLEFLIYFQGNSAPDKSGLPSDRFSAERTGGSVSTLTIQRTQQEDSAVYLCASSLLQALMETQYFGPGTRLLVL.

The chain employs TRBV5-5 and TRBJ2-7; D remains unclear. Germline-derived CDR1 and CDR2 are SGHKS and YYEKEE (reference sequence). With 0 bases removed from V and 4 bases from J, the gap between germline ends came to 5 bases. The CDR3 consists of 12 residues. The CDR3 DNA reads as TGTGCCAGCAGCTTGGTAGGATACGAGCAGTACTTC. Translation: CASSLVGYEQYF. The full variable domain, rest sourced from reference TRBV5-5 and TRBJ2-7, is DAGVTQSPTHLIKTRGQQVTLRCSPISGHKSVSWYQQVLGQGPQFIFQYYEKEERGRGNFPDRFSARQFPNYSSELNVNALLLGDSALYLCASSLVGYEQYFGPGTRLTVT.